This T cell receptor (beta chain) was observed in a study of T-cell memory formation after mild COVID-19. The study's findings and limits: Some clones that responded turned up in pre-infection memory, which suggests that cross-reactive memory joined in. CD4+ contracting clones were mainly CM and EM; CD8+ ones, EMRA.

Germline loops: CDR1 SGHRS, CDR2 YFSETQ. CDR3 length: 17 amino acids. V gave up 3 bases and J gave up 0 bases; unmatched junction bases: 7. This clonotype was detected ten times or more. The target antigen is unknown. Sample barcodes and UMIs were carried by the TCR alpha and TCR beta cDNA libraries that 5'RACE generated with constant-segment primers. TCRdb analysed the 5' RACE reads with MiXCR anew, one entry per CDR3 protein. The sample shows tens of thousands of distinct CDR3 sequences, around 21% of them seen only once. The chain links TRBV5-1 to TRBJ1-1; 11 positions agree with TRBD1. Material: PBMCs or a T cell subset sorted from them (not recorded which). The source of this sequence is an adult who had mild COVID-19 (a few samples of this study predate the infection). Cell type and time point are not known. CDR3 in DNA: TGCGCCAGCAGCTCGGGATGGACAGGGGGCATGAACACTGAAGCTTTCTTT. It yields the protein CASSSGWTGGMNTEAFF.